What follows are 23 T cell receptor beta chains derived from one specimen sequenced in a study of blood T cell repertoires in COVID-19. Sequenced by immunoSEQ multiplex PCR; TCRdb stores in-frame clones only, minus some. The table includes under 350,000 clones, under 90% detected once. The sequencing sample was made of PBMCs or T cells enriched from blood (not recorded which). These receptors were obtained from a middle-aged woman who had recovered from COVID-19.

This rearrangement joins TRBV27 to TRBJ2-1; 7 nucleotides line up with TRBD2. J lost 3 bases, V lost 8 bases, and 10 bases had no gene match. Germline CDR1 reads MNHEY; CDR2 reads SMNVEV (reference sequence). The CDR3 covers 15 residues. CDR3 sequence reads: CASSLEGRVYNEQFF. CDR3 bases: TGTGCCAGCTCCTTAGAAGGGAGGGTCTACAATGAGCAGTTCTTC.

The chain combines TRBV7-3 with TRBJ2-3, with unresolved D. Germline V gene lookup returns CDR1 SGHTA and CDR2 FQGTGA. V was cut by 4 bases and J by 4 bases, with 12 bases left in between. The CDR3 is made up of 14 amino acids. DNA for the CDR3: TGTGCCAGCAGCTCCATGGGCCCATCAGATACGCAGTATTTT. Amino acids: CASSSMGPSDTQYF.

The chain is built from TRBV24-1 and TRBJ2-1, with 9 nucleotides matching TRBD1. Trimming at V came to 4 bases and at J to 4 bases, leaving 10 bases not matched to a gene. Germline loops: CDR1 KGHDR, CDR2 SFDVKD. The CDR3 runs to 17 residues. The CDR3 region has the DNA TGTGCCACCAGTGACCAGTCGGGGACAGGGAAATACAATGAGCAGTTCTTC. Its translation: CATSDQSGTGKYNEQFF.

This chain links TRBV5-1 with TRBJ2-2, with TRBD2 identical over 9 bases. CDR3 length equals 17 residues. The germline V gene encodes CDR1 SGHRS and CDR2 YFSETQ. V shed 6 bases, J shed 1 base, and the junction held 10 bases outside the gene matches. The DNA of the CDR3 is TGCGCCAGCACCCTAGCGGGGTTGTTTCGGAACACCGGGGAGCTGTTTTTT. Encoded protein: CASTLAGLFRNTGELFF.

CDR3 in DNA: TGTGCAAGTCGGGCTAGCGGGAGGTTACCAGATACGCAGTATTTT. Translated: CASRASGRLPDTQYF. The gene calls are TRBV12-2 and TRBJ2-3; the table's D call of TRBD2 was not tested on the DNA. TRBV12-2 is deemed a pseudogene. The CDR3 length is 15 residues.

A note on this clone: The same CDR3 can be traced to other DNA sequences in this sample. V is TRBV7-2 and J is TRBJ1-1; perhaps TRBD1 as D (5 bases). Germline V lookup: CDR1 SGHTA, CDR2 FQGNSA. There are 13 residues in the CDR3. The V end was cut by 2 bases, the J end by 4 bases, with 8 bases between. DNA for the CDR3: TGTGCCAGCAGCTTAAGACAGAGCACTGAAGCTTTCTTT. It yields the protein CASSLRQSTEAFF.

V and J are TRBV6-1 and TRBJ2-3; 9 bases are shared with TRBD1. This CDR3 has 16 residues. Germline trimming cut 0 bases from V and 2 bases from J; bases unmatched to any gene: 3. Germline V gene lookup returns CDR1 MNHNS and CDR2 SASEGT. The CDR3 DNA sequence: TGTGCCAGCAGTGAAGCTGGGACAGGGTTCACAGATACGCAGTATTTT. Encoded protein: CASSEAGTGFTDTQYF.

This clone occurred once. V is TRBV9 and J is TRBJ2-7; 7 bases match TRBD1. Germline values: CDR1 SGDLS, CDR2 YYNGEE. V lost 4 bases and J lost 6; bases outside the gene matches: 7. The CDR3 has 13 residues. The CDR3 protein is CASSQGTVLEQYF. The CDR3 DNA follows: TGTGCCAGCAGCCAGGGGACAGTTCTCGAGCAGTACTTC. The full variable domain, in which reference TRBV9 and TRBJ2-7 provide the parts outside the CDR3, is DSGVTQTPKHLITATGQRVTLRCSPRSGDLSVYWYQQSLDQGLQFLIQYYNGEERAKGNILERFSAQQFPDLHSELNLSSLELGDSALYFCASSQGTVLEQYFGPGTRLTVT.

This chain connects TRBV18 to TRBJ2-3, with 10 bases identical to TRBD2. Germline-derived CDR1 and CDR2 are KGHSH and LQKENI. Trimming at V came to 1 base and at J to 0 bases, leaving 10 bases not matched to a gene. The CDR3 length is 19 residues. In DNA, the CDR3 is TGTGCCAGCTCACCACTTGTCGCTAGCGGGAGCTATAGCACAGATACGCAGTATTTT. Its protein product is CASSPLVASGSYSTDTQYF.

The chain has TRBV7-2 and TRBJ1-2; D not resolved. The length of the CDR3 is 16 residues. V was shortened by 1 base and J by 3 bases, with 15 bases between the two germline ends. Germline assignment: CDR1 SGHTA and CDR2 FQGNSA. CDR3 residues: CASSLGSRPGDYGYTF. In DNA form, the CDR3 reads TGTGCCAGCAGCTTAGGGAGCAGACCCGGGGACTATGGCTACACCTTC.

J is TRBJ1-5 and V is TRBV7-2, with a weak D call TRBD1 (5 bases). V lost 4 bases to trimming and J lost 4 bases, with 8 bases between them. The germline V gene encodes CDR1 SGHTA and CDR2 FQGNSA. This CDR3 has 13 residues. The CDR3 spells CASSSRTNQPQHF. In DNA form, the CDR3 reads TGTGCCAGCAGCTCGAGGACAAATCAGCCCCAGCATTTT.

The chain recombines TRBV5-6 with TRBJ1-1; D possibly corresponds to TRBD1 (5 bases). This CDR3 has 16 amino acids. Trimming shortened V by 1 base and J by 0 bases, and 13 bases separated the two germline ends. Per the germline V gene, CDR1 is SGHDT and CDR2 is YYEEEE. CDR3 amino acids: CASSLLGAGMNTEAFF. The CDR3 nucleotides are TGTGCCAGCAGCTTGTTAGGCGCAGGGATGAACACTGAAGCTTTCTTT.

The chain combines TRBV28 with TRBJ2-3, with 11 bases lining up with TRBD1. V gave up 6 bases and J gave up 5 bases; unmatched junction bases: 10. The CDR3 contains 16 residues. The germline V gene has CDR1 MDHEN and CDR2 SYDVKM. The CDR3 DNA is TGTGCCAGCAGCATACTCCCGGGACAGGGGGTAGATACGCAGTATTTT. Amino acid sequence: CASSILPGQGVDTQYF.

The chain links TRBV19 to TRBJ2-7, with D possibly being TRBD1 (7 bases). V lost 5 bases, J lost 1 base, and 12 bases lay in between. This CDR3 contains 14 residues. Per germline, CDR1 LNHDA and CDR2 SQIVND (reference sequence). The CDR3 loop is CASSGGDRSYEQYF. The CDR3 bases are TGTGCCAGTAGTGGCGGGGACAGATCCTACGAGCAGTACTTC.

This chain uses TRBV7-6 with TRBJ1-4, with TRBD1 matching over 11 bases. This CDR3 is built from 15 residues. J was trimmed by 8 bases and V by 1 base; bases with no gene match: 3. Germline V gene data show CDR1 as SGHVS and CDR2 as FNYEAQ. The CDR3 DNA reads TGTGCCAGCAGCTTAGTGGGACAGGGGGAGGAAAAACTGTTTTTT. Its protein product is CASSLVGQGEEKLFF.

DNA of the CDR3: TGTGCCAGCAGCTTGCGGACAGGGGCTGGAAACACCATATATTTT. Translating gives CASSLRTGAGNTIYF. The chain links TRBV11-1 to TRBJ1-3, with 9 bases identical to TRBD1. From germline, CDR1 is SGHAT and CDR2 FQDESV (reference sequence). Unmatched junction bases numbered 2, after V lost 3 bases and J lost 2 bases. The CDR3 extends over 15 amino acids.

The chain joins TRBV11-2 to TRBJ2-2; D ambiguous. This CDR3 is built from 18 residues. Looked up from germline, CDR1 is SGHAT and CDR2 is FQNNGV. Trimming took 1 base from V and 0 from J, leaving 15 bases between them. The DNA for the CDR3 is TGTGCCAGCAGCTTAGGCGGCCAGTCCCTTCCGAACACCGGGGAGCTGTTTTTT. Protein sequence: CASSLGGQSLPNTGELFF.

V usage is TRBV5-8 and J usage is TRBJ1-2; D remains unclear. The CDR3 extends over 11 amino acids. Germline assignment: CDR1 SGHTS and CDR2 YDEGEE. Trimming shortened V by 2 bases and J by 5 bases, and 4 bases separated the two germline ends. The chain's CDR3 is CASSFQYGYTF. CDR3 sequence (DNA): TGTGCCAGCAGCTTCCAGTATGGCTACACCTTC.

The V call is TRBV7-8, the J call TRBJ1-2; 10 bases match TRBD1. Trimming at V came to 6 bases and at J to 3 bases, leaving 19 bases not matched to a gene. Germline V CDR1 and CDR2: SGHVS, FQNEAQ. The CDR3 has 19 residues. The CDR3 DNA is TGTGCCAGCAGAGAAAGCAGGGTCGACAGGGGGCAAGGGTACTATGGCTACACCTTC. It is translated as CASRESRVDRGQGYYGYTF.

This chain connects TRBV6-5 to TRBJ1-6, with D tentatively TRBD1 (5 bases). V shed 6 bases and J shed 7 bases, with 10 bases lying between them. The CDR3 extends over 13 amino acids. The V gene's germline CDR1 is MNHEY and CDR2 SVGAGI. The CDR3 nucleotides are TGTGCCAGCAGCCAGGGAGGGAATTCACCCCTCCACTTT. Protein sequence: CASSQGGNSPLHF.

This sequence joins TRBV6-5 and TRBJ2-2; D call uncertain. The CDR3 consists of 15 residues. Germline CDR1 MNHEY, CDR2 SVGAGI. Trimming stripped 7 bases from V and 0 bases from J, with 12 bases between. The CDR3 bases are TGTGCCAGCAACTTCAGGAATACGAACACCGGGGAGCTGTTTTTT. This translates into CASNFRNTNTGELFF.

The gene calls are TRBV9 and TRBJ1-1, with D unclear. V lost 0 bases and J lost 5, with 5 bases in between. There are 12 residues in the CDR3. Looked up from germline, CDR1 is SGDLS and CDR2 is YYNGEE. DNA for the CDR3: TGTGCCAGCAGCGTAGCTATGACTGAAGCTTTCTTT. This sequence encodes CASSVAMTEAFF. The full variable domain, rest sourced from reference TRBV9 and TRBJ1-1, is DSGVTQTPKHLITATGQRVTLRCSPRSGDLSVYWYQQSLDQGLQFLIQYYNGEERAKGNILERFSAQQFPDLHSELNLSSLELGDSALYFCASSVAMTEAFFGQGTRLTVV.

V and J are TRBV19 and TRBJ2-7, with D possibly matching TRBD2 (6 bases). The CDR3 is 14 residues long. With 4 bases removed from V and 0 bases from J, the gap between germline ends came to 10 bases. CDR1 LNHDA and CDR2 SQIVND come from the germline V gene (reference sequence). The CDR3, as DNA: TGTGCCAGTAGTACCCAGGAGGGCTCCTACGAGCAGTACTTC. This translates into CASSTQEGSYEQYF.